The 26 T cell receptor beta chains in this list originate from one sample, sequenced in a study of T cell repertoires in cytomegalovirus infection (dated by TCRdb to the late 2010s). The sample was run on an Illumina HiSeq 1500. TCRdb reanalyzed the raw reads on its own, using fastp at Q25 for trimming and MiXCR for clone calling, and kept in-frame beta chains. Every distinct CDR3 protein forms one entry, paired with its most common genes and DNA. The sample data list approximately 630,000 distinct CDR3 sequences, and 20% to 25% of these were observed just once. Less than 10% of the sample goes to the ten largest clones. What was sequenced was CD8+ T cells from PBMCs. These receptors originate from a human donor in good health (CMV status not recorded). Some clones in this sample may be carry-over from other donors' samples.

This clonotype occurred a few times. This chain links TRBV2 with TRBJ2-7; no reliable D call. This CDR3 has 14 residues. V was trimmed by 0 bases and J by 1 base, leaving 7 bases between them. Germline CDR1 reads SNHLY; CDR2 reads FYNNEI. This chain's CDR3 is CASSEAPSSYEQYF. CDR3 coding DNA: TGTGCCAGCAGTGAAGCCCCAAGTTCCTACGAGCAGTACTTC.

The V gene is TRBV7-9, the J gene TRBJ2-1, with 12 bases fitting TRBD2. Germline values: CDR1 SEHNR, CDR2 FQNEAQ (reference sequence). This CDR3 is built from 15 residues. Trimming at V came to 5 bases and at J to 8 bases, leaving 7 bases not matched to a gene. In DNA form, the CDR3 reads TGTGCCAGCAGCGCCACTAGCGGGGGGTCGGATGAGCAGTTCTTC. Translated: CASSATSGGSDEQFF.

This clonotype was counted a few times. This chain joins TRBV28 and TRBJ2-7; 8 bases match TRBD2. The CDR3 spans 16 residues. The V and J ends lost 5 bases and 0 bases, in that order; junction bases with no gene match: 9. CDR1 and CDR2 from the germline V gene are MDHEN and SYDVKM. CDR3 bases: TGTGCCAGCAGTCTTTCGGGAGGGGTCAGCTCCTACGAGCAGTACGTC. It specifies CASSLSGGVSSYEQYV.

The chain joins TRBV10-3 to TRBJ1-1, with unresolved D. This CDR3 has 14 residues. Trimming took off 3 bases at V and 0 bases at J, with 8 bases between the two ends. The V gene's germline CDR1 is ENHRY and CDR2 SYGVKD. CDR3 residues: CAISDAGMNTEAFF. Written as DNA, the CDR3 is TGTGCCATCAGTGATGCAGGAATGAACACTGAAGCTTTCTTT.

The rearrangement uses TRBV11-3 and TRBJ1-1, with a weak D call TRBD1 (6 bases). V was cut by 0 bases and J by 3 bases, with 11 bases left in between. CDR3 size: 15 residues. Germline CDR1 and CDR2: SGHNT and YENEEA. The CDR3 DNA is TGTGCCAGCAGCTTAGATGCAGGGGCGGACACTGAAGCTTTCTTT. Its translation is CASSLDAGADTEAFF.

The chain carries TRBV27 and TRBJ2-1, with a weak D call TRBD1 (6 bases). The CDR3 has 14 amino acids. Germline V gene sequence: CDR1 MNHEY, CDR2 SMNVEV (reference sequence). The ends were cut back, 7 bases at V and 2 bases at J, with 12 bases in the middle. The CDR3 nucleotides read TGTGCCAGCACCAAACAGGGAGCCTACAATGAGCAGTTCTTC. Translation gives CASTKQGAYNEQFF.

This clonotype appeared once. This chain links TRBV5-5 with TRBJ2-6; 8 positions match TRBD2. In germline, CDR1 is SGHKS, CDR2 YYEKEE (reference sequence). V trimming: 2 bases; J trimming: 0 bases; junction bases outside the gene matches: 7. The CDR3 covers 18 residues. The CDR3 protein is CASSFVAGGLSGANVLTF. The CDR3 nucleotides read TGTGCCAGCAGCTTCGTGGCGGGGGGCCTCTCTGGGGCCAACGTCCTGACTTTC.

As for this clonotype: An end of the junction does not agree with germline; a read error may underlie this. The chain combines TRBV10-3 with TRBJ2-6; TRBD1 is a possible D gene (7 bases). Germline V gene sequence: CDR1 ENHRY, CDR2 SYGVKD. There are 17 residues in the CDR3. CDR3 bases: TGTGCCATCAGGGAGGGGGCTACCAGCTCTGGGACCAACGTCCTGACTTTC. It encodes CAIREGATSSGTNVLTF.

This clonotype has at least ten counts. The rearrangement joins TRBV7-6 to TRBJ2-5; 7 bases match TRBD1. J was trimmed by 2 bases and V by 5 bases; bases with no gene match: 11. This CDR3 has 16 amino acids. CDR1 and CDR2 from the germline V gene are SGHVS and FNYEAQ. CDR3 nucleotide sequence: TGTGCCAGCAGCCTAAGGGTCGGACAGGCACAAGAGACCCAGTACTTC. Translated: CASSLRVGQAQETQYF.

The chain links TRBV6-4 to TRBJ2-1; 10 bases are shared with TRBD1. The CDR3 has 15 amino acids. The germline V gene encodes CDR1 MRHNA and CDR2 SNTAGT. With 6 bases clipped from V and 4 bases from J, the junction kept 6 bases outside the gene matches. The CDR3 DNA reads as TGTGCCAGCAGGCGGACAGGGGGGGATTACAATGAGCAGTTCTTC. This translates into CASRRTGGDYNEQFF.

This clonotype was found once. A much larger clonotype is one base distant, so this may be a read error. Because the CDR3 is missing its conserved closing phenylalanine or tryptophan, this is likely a read error. CDR3 DNA: TGTGCCAGCAGTTACTCAACTCGACAGTACCAAGAGACCCAGTACTCC. Protein product: CASSYSTRQYQETQYS. The J gene is TRBJ2-5, the V gene TRBV6-6; D possibly corresponds to TRBD1 (5 bases). The CDR3 sequence is 16 residues long. In germline, CDR1 is MNHNY, CDR2 SVGAGI (reference sequence). V was shortened by 0 bases and J by 0 bases, with 11 bases between the two germline ends.

Comments on this clonotype: No conserved phenylalanine or tryptophan ends this CDR3, so it is likely a read error. The genes are TRBV27 and TRBJ2-3, with D unclear. Trimming left V 5 bases short and J 4 bases short, with 7 bases between. CDR1 is MNHEY and CDR2 is SMNVEV in the germline V gene (reference sequence). The CDR3 has 12 residues. The DNA of the CDR3 is TGTGCCAGCAGTCAAGCGTCAGATACGCAGTATTGT. This translates into CASSQASDTQYC.

V is TRBV7-4 and J is TRBJ1-1; 8 bases align to TRBD1. There are 16 residues in the CDR3. J was trimmed by 1 base and V by 5 bases; bases with no gene match: 9. CDR1 is SGHVT, CDR2 SQSDAQ, per germline. This chain's CDR3 is CASSPTDRDSNTEAFF. The CDR3 coding sequence is TGTGCCAGCAGCCCGACGGACAGGGACTCGAACACTGAAGCTTTCTTT. Looking up the rest from reference TRBV7-4 and TRBJ1-1 gives the full variable domain: GAGVSQSPRYKVAKRGRDVALRCDSISGHVTLYWYRQTLGQGSEVLTYSQSDAQRDKSGRPSGRFSAERPERSVSTLKIQRTEQGDSAVYLCASSPTDRDSNTEAFFGQGTRLTVV.

This clonotype was picked up many times. V usage is TRBV7-2 and J usage is TRBJ2-7; 8 bases align to TRBD1. From germline, CDR1 is SGHTA and CDR2 FQGNSA. The CDR3 is 15 residues long. Trimming at V came to 4 bases and at J to 2 bases, leaving 7 bases not matched to a gene. This CDR3 reads CASSSSTGATYEQYV. The CDR3 DNA reads TGTGCCAGCAGCTCGTCGACAGGGGCGACCTACGAGCAGTACGTC.

J is TRBJ2-1 and V is TRBV9; TRBD1 matches 7 bases. V shed 0 bases, J shed 3 bases, and the junction held 6 bases outside the gene matches. CDR1 and CDR2 from the germline V gene are SGDLS and YYNGEE. The CDR3 sequence is 16 residues long. The CDR3 DNA follows: TGTGCCAGCAGCGTAGCCTTCCAGGGGGTCTACAATGAGCAGTTCTTC. Encoded protein: CASSVAFQGVYNEQFF.

The V call is TRBV9, the J call TRBJ2-4, with D possibly being TRBD1 or TRBD2 (6 bases each). V lost 2 bases and J 1 base, leaving 13 bases between the germline ends. This CDR3 comprises 16 residues. Germline values: CDR1 SGDLS, CDR2 YYNGEE. The CDR3 spells CASSVGGGLAKNIQYF. The CDR3 nucleotides read TGTGCCAGCAGCGTCGGAGGGGGTTTGGCCAAAAACATTCAGTACTTC.

The V gene is TRBV20-1, the J gene TRBJ1-1, with D possibly matching TRBD1 (6 bases). The V end lost 0 bases, the J end lost 1 base, and 12 bases lay between the germline ends. Per germline, CDR1 DFQATT and CDR2 SNEGSKA (reference sequence). The CDR3 covers 15 residues. The CDR3 here is CSARDLGGQNTEAFF. DNA of the CDR3: TGCAGTGCTAGAGATCTCGGGGGCCAGAACACTGAAGCTTTCTTT.

This clonotype has ten or more counts. The chain couples TRBV5-1 to TRBJ2-7; 15 bases agree with TRBD2. Germline V gene data show CDR1 as SGHRS and CDR2 as YFSETQ. The junction had 3 bases not matched to a gene; V was cut back by 6 bases and J by 2 bases. CDR3 length: 15 amino acids. DNA of the CDR3: TGCGCCAGCACCGGGACTAGCGGGGGGCCCTACGAGCAGTACTTC. It translates to CASTGTSGGPYEQYF.

This clonotype was recorded a few times. This sequence joins TRBV6-5 and TRBJ1-2, with 7 bases matching TRBD1. The junction had 4 bases not matched to a gene; V was cut back by 0 bases and J by 3 bases. Germline assignment: CDR1 MNHEY and CDR2 SVGAGI. This CDR3 is 15 amino acids long. The CDR3 bases are TGTGCCAGCAGTTACTCCAACAGGGGTGACTATGGCTACACCTTC. It translates to CASSYSNRGDYGYTF.

The rearrangement uses TRBV20-1 and TRBJ1-1, with TRBD1 as a possible D gene (6 bases). From germline, CDR1 is DFQATT and CDR2 SNEGSKA (reference sequence). V lost 0 bases to trimming and J lost 5 bases, with 16 bases between them. The CDR3 extends over 15 amino acids. This chain's CDR3 is CSARDLFRGETEAFF. Written as DNA, the CDR3 is TGCAGTGCTAGAGATTTGTTCAGGGGCGAGACTGAAGCTTTCTTT.

The chain uses TRBV19 and TRBJ2-1, with D possibly called TRBD1 or TRBD2 (5 bases each). Germline V gives CDR1 LNHDA, CDR2 SQIVND (reference sequence). The CDR3 has 15 residues. V was shortened by 3 bases and J by 4 bases, with 13 bases between the two germline ends. The CDR3 sequence: CASSMIRDPYNEQFF. The CDR3 nucleotides are TGTGCCAGTAGTATGATCCGGGACCCGTACAATGAGCAGTTCTTC. Supplemented by reference TRBV19 and TRBJ2-1, the full variable domain reads DGGITQSPKYLFRKEGQNVTLSCEQNLNHDAMYWYRQDPGQGLRLIYYSQIVNDFQKGDIAEGYSVSREKKESFPLTVTSAQKNPTAFYLCASSMIRDPYNEQFFGPGTRLTVL.

CDR3 protein: CAVGGPYNEQFF. CDR3 bases: TGTGCCGTAGGGGGGCCCTACAATGAGCAGTTCTTC. The chain joins TRBV27 to TRBJ2-1; D is perhaps TRBD1 or TRBD2 (6 bases each). This CDR3 contains 12 residues. The V gene lost 11 bases and the J gene lost 2 bases, with 10 bases spanning the gap. Germline assignment: CDR1 MNHEY and CDR2 SMNVEV (reference sequence).

A remark on this clonotype: A single base separates this from a much larger clone, so it may be a read error. V and J are TRBV19 and TRBJ2-1, with TRBD2 as a possible D gene (6 bases). The length of the CDR3 is 15 residues. Germline CDR1 is LNHDA and CDR2 is SQIVND (reference sequence). CDR3 sequence reads: CVSNKPGDRYNEQFF. The DNA of the CDR3 is TGTGTCAGTAATAAACCGGGGGACCGCTACAATGAGCAGTTCTTC. Full variable domain (outside the CDR3, taken from reference TRBV19 and TRBJ2-1): DGGITQSPKYLFRKEGQNVTLSCEQNLNHDAMYWYRQDPGQGLRLIYYSQIVNDFQKGDIAEGYSVSREKKESFPLTVTSAQKNPTAFYLCVSNKPGDRYNEQFFGPGTRLTVL.

The chain recombines TRBV12-3 or TRBV12-4 with TRBJ1-5; no reliable D call. The germline V and J ends were trimmed by 7 bases and 4 bases, with 14 bases remaining between them. This CDR3 is built from 14 residues. CDR3 nucleotide sequence: TGTGCCAGCACCAACGGGCCAGTAAATCAGCCCCAGCATTTT. Translation: CASTNGPVNQPQHF.

CDR3 amino acids: CSARDLDRGRDQPQHF. The DNA of the CDR3 is TGCAGTGCTAGAGATCTCGACAGGGGCAGGGATCAGCCCCAGCATTTT. The chain joins TRBV20-1 to TRBJ1-5, with 8 positions matching TRBD1. This CDR3 region has 16 residues. Looked up from germline, CDR1 is DFQATT and CDR2 is SNEGSKA (reference sequence). V lost 0 bases to trimming and J lost 5 bases; unmatched junction nucleotides: 9.

The V gene is TRBV27, the J gene TRBJ1-2; maybe TRBD1 (5 bases). The germline gives CDR1 MNHEY, CDR2 SMNVEV (reference sequence). This CDR3 has 16 residues. Trimming removed 0 bases at V and 8 bases at J, with 19 bases between. The CDR3: CASSLSGDLIVRGYTF. Written as DNA, the CDR3 is TGTGCCAGCAGTTTATCAGGGGACCTCATCGTTAGAGGCTACACCTTC.